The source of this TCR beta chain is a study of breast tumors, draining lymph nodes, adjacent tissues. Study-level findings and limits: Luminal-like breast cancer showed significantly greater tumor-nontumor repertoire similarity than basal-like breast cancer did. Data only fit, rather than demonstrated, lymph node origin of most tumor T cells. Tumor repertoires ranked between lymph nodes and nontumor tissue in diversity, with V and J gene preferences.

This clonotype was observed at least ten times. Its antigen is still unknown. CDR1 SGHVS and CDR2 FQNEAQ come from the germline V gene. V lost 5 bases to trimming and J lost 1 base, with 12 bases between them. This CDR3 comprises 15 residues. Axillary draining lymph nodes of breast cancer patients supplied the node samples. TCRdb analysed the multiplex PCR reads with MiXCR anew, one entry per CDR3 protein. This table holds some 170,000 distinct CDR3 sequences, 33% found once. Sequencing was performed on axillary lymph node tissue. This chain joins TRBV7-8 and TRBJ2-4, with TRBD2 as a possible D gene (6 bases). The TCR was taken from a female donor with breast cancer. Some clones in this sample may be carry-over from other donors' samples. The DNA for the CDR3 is TGTGCCAGCAGCCCCTGGAGGGCGGCCAAAAACATTCAGTACTTC. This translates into CASSPWRAAKNIQYF.